This entry lists 19 T cell receptor beta chains sequenced from one sample in a study of T cell responses to AZD1222 COVID-19 vaccine. The repertoire was sequenced with immunoSEQ multiplex PCR; TCRdb's copy has only in-frame clones and lacks some. There are about 150,000 clones in the sample; about nine tenths occur only once, and 1% to 1.5% lies in the top ten. The material sequenced was peripheral blood, taken 28 days after the second AZD1222 dose. These receptors all come from an adult who received the AZD1222 COVID-19 vaccine.

The chain combines TRBV7-8 with TRBJ1-1, with a possible D match to TRBD1 (6 bases). V was clipped by 1 base and J by 6 bases, with 12 bases between them. CDR1 SGHVS and CDR2 FQNEAQ come from the germline V gene. CDR3 length equals 14 residues. CDR3 sequence (DNA): TGTGCCAGCAGCTTAGATTGGGGGCGCGCTGAAGCTTTCTTT. This sequence encodes CASSLDWGRAEAFF.

This chain links TRBV10-2 with TRBJ2-5; either TRBD1 or TRBD2 may supply D (5 bases each). Trimming removed 4 bases from V and 1 base from J, with 16 bases in between. The CDR3 length is 16 residues. The germline V gene encodes CDR1 WSHSY and CDR2 SAAADI. CDR3 in DNA: TGCGCCAGCAGTGGAGGGGAACTAGTGCCCCAAGAGACCCAGTACTTC. Protein: CASSGGELVPQETQYF.

This clone was detected only once. The chain joins TRBV7-8 to TRBJ1-6; weak D call: TRBD1 (6 bases). Trimming left V 5 bases short and J 10 bases short, with 18 bases between. Germline V gives CDR1 SGHVS, CDR2 FQNEAQ. The CDR3 length is 15 residues. CDR3 sequence (DNA): TGTGCCAGCAGCCCCCAGGGGATCCCAGAATCACCCCTCCACTTT. Protein: CASSPQGIPESPLHF. The full variable domain, in which reference TRBV7-8 and TRBJ1-6 provide the parts outside the CDR3, is GAGVSQSPRYKVAKRGQDVALRCDPISGHVSLFWYQQALGQGPEFLTYFQNEAQLDKSGLPSDRFFAERPEGSVSTLKIQRTQQEDSAVYLCASSPQGIPESPLHFGNGTRLTVT.

This chain connects TRBV25-1 to TRBJ1-1; D gene uncertain. Per germline, CDR1 MGHDK and CDR2 SYGVNS. The CDR3 covers 14 residues. V lost 6 bases and J 0 bases, leaving 11 bases between the germline ends. The CDR3 nucleotides read TGTGCCAGCAGGAACCACAGATTGAACACTGAAGCTTTCTTT. This gives the protein CASRNHRLNTEAFF.

The CDR3 sequence: CASSYSNAGTQYF. CDR3 nucleotide sequence: TGTGCCAGCAGTTACTCGAATGCGGGTACGCAGTATTTT. The J gene is TRBJ2-3, the V gene TRBV6-5, with TRBD2 as a possible D gene (5 bases). The germline gives CDR1 MNHEY, CDR2 SVGAGI. The CDR3 spans 13 residues. Between the trimmed V and J ends, which lost 0 bases and 8 bases, there was a span of 9 bases.

This sequence joins TRBV2 and TRBJ2-7, with a possible D match to TRBD2 (7 bases). Germline lookup yields CDR1 SNHLY and CDR2 FYNNEI. V lost 6 bases to trimming and J lost 0 bases, with 15 bases between them. The CDR3 is 15 amino acids. CDR3 amino acids: CASRGGPMASYEQYF. The CDR3, as DNA: TGTGCCAGCAGGGGGGGGCCGATGGCCTCCTACGAGCAGTACTTC.

The V call is TRBV15, the J call TRBJ1-1; D gene ambiguous. Germline CDR1 is LNHNV and CDR2 is YYDKDF (reference sequence). Trimming left V 5 bases short and J 1 base short, with 8 bases between. This CDR3 has 13 amino acids. This chain's CDR3 is CATSSSRNTEAFF. The CDR3 DNA follows: TGTGCCACCAGCTCTTCCAGGAACACTGAAGCTTTCTTT.

CDR3 sequence reads: CASSPLEPNEQFF. For the CDR3, the DNA is TGTGCCAGCAGCCCGCTAGAACCCAATGAGCAGTTCTTC. The chain combines TRBV28 with TRBJ2-1; no clear D gene. Trimming removed 6 bases at V and 6 bases at J, with 12 bases between. Germline V gene data show CDR1 as MDHEN and CDR2 as SYDVKM. The CDR3 totals 13 residues.

The chain carries TRBV11-2 and TRBJ2-1; 12 bases fit TRBD2. The ends lost 1 base at V and 7 bases at J; junction bases unmatched: 2. This CDR3 is 15 amino acids long. The germline gives CDR1 SGHAT, CDR2 FQNNGV. The DNA for the CDR3 is TGTGCCAGCAGCTTAGGCCTAGCGGGAGGGAATGAGCAGTTCTTC. This translates into CASSLGLAGGNEQFF.

J is TRBJ2-6 and V is TRBV7-9; D not resolved. Trimming removed 2 bases at V and 0 bases at J, with 8 bases between. CDR3 length: 16 residues. Germline V gene data show CDR1 as SEHNR and CDR2 as FQNEAQ (reference sequence). Written as DNA, the CDR3 is TGTGCCAGCAGCTTAAGTGTGAACTCTGGGGCCAACGTCCTGACTTTC. Residues: CASSLSVNSGANVLTF.

The chain recombines TRBV15 with TRBJ1-5; D unresolved. Trimming left V 0 bases short and J 6 bases short, with 3 bases between. The germline V gene has CDR1 LNHNV and CDR2 YYDKDF (reference sequence). This CDR3 is 12 amino acids long. CDR3 nucleotide sequence: TGTGCCACCAGCAGAGATTTTCAGCCCCAGCATTTT. Residues: CATSRDFQPQHF.

This clone was counted a few times. This chain uses TRBV5-1 with TRBJ2-7; TRBD1 matches 11 bases. The CDR3 runs to 15 residues. J lost 4 bases, V lost 2 bases, and 5 bases had no gene match. CDR1 is SGHRS and CDR2 is YFSETQ in the germline V gene. The CDR3 DNA reads TGCGCCAGCAGCTTCAAGGACAGGGGGCAATACGAGCAGTACTTC. It encodes CASSFKDRGQYEQYF.

The rearrangement links TRBV27 to TRBJ1-1, with D possibly TRBD1 on 5 matching bases. The germline gives CDR1 MNHEY, CDR2 SMNVEV (reference sequence). This CDR3 has 15 amino acids. Trimming took 6 bases from V and 5 from J, leaving 19 bases between them. CDR3 region: CASSSAGGTGTEAFF. DNA of the CDR3: TGTGCCAGCAGCTCGGCCGGGGGGACGGGGACTGAAGCTTTCTTT.

This clone has a single count. The genes are TRBV7-2 and TRBJ2-3; D gene unclear. The CDR3 length is 15 residues. V dropped 2 bases and J dropped 1 base, with 10 bases sitting between them. The germline gives CDR1 SGHTA, CDR2 FQGNSA. The CDR3 DNA is TGTGCCAGCAGCTTAAGCATTACCGGCACAGATACGCAGTATTTT. Translated: CASSLSITGTDTQYF. Filled out from reference TRBV7-2 and TRBJ2-3, the complete variable domain reads GAGVSQSPSNKVTEKGKDVELRCDPISGHTALYWYRQSLGQGLEFLIYFQGNSAPDKSGLPSDRFSAERTGGSVSTLTIQRTQQEDSAVYLCASSLSITGTDTQYFGPGTRLTVL.

The genes are TRBV6-1 and TRBJ1-5; D not resolved. The germline V gene encodes CDR1 MNHNS and CDR2 SASEGT. V was shortened by 0 bases and J by 3 bases, with 9 bases between the two germline ends. The CDR3 covers 15 residues. The CDR3 protein is CASSEAVGNNQPQHF. The CDR3 region has the DNA TGTGCCAGCAGTGAAGCCGTCGGGAACAATCAGCCCCAGCATTTT.

This clone was seen a few times. This sequence joins TRBV19 and TRBJ2-3; D is tentatively TRBD1 or TRBD2 (6 bases each). This CDR3 region has 18 residues. The germline V gene encodes CDR1 LNHDA and CDR2 SQIVND (reference sequence). Trimming cost V 7 bases and J 5 bases, with 28 bases left between them. Here the CDR3 DNA reads TGTGCCAGTACGCCCACCCGATGGGTTAGGGGGGCTGGAGATACGCAGTATTTT. Protein product: CASTPTRWVRGAGDTQYF.

The chain has TRBV28 and TRBJ2-1, with a weak D call TRBD1 (6 bases). This CDR3 is built from 16 residues. Germline CDR1 MDHEN, CDR2 SYDVKM. The V gene lost 6 bases and the J gene lost 8 bases, with 23 bases spanning the gap. DNA of the CDR3: TGTGCCAGCAGCCCCACAGGGAAAGGTTGGTACGATGAGCAGTTCTTC. This gives the protein CASSPTGKGWYDEQFF. Variable domain in full (rest from reference TRBV28 and TRBJ2-1): DVKVTQSSRYLVKRTGEKVFLECVQDMDHENMFWYRQDPGLGLRLIYFSYDVKMKEKGDIPEGYSVSREKKERFSLILESASTNQTSMYLCASSPTGKGWYDEQFFGPGTRLTVL.

This rearrangement joins TRBV7-9 to TRBJ1-2; 7 bases align to TRBD1. Germline CDR1 reads SEHNR; CDR2 reads FQNEAQ (reference sequence). The CDR3 loop spans 15 amino acids. J lost 7 bases, V lost 3 bases, and 11 bases had no gene match. The CDR3 coding sequence is TGTGCCAGCAGCTTCGGAGCAGGGGGATTTGGTGGCTACACCTTC. This translates into CASSFGAGGFGGYTF.

This chain links TRBV25-1 with TRBJ1-3; tentative D call: TRBD1 (5 bases). The germline V gene has CDR1 MGHDK and CDR2 SYGVNS. V was trimmed by 1 base and J by 3 bases, leaving 13 bases between them. The CDR3 length is 16 residues. In nucleotides, the CDR3 is TGTGCCAGCAGTGAATTAAGGGGATCGGATGGAAACACCATATATTTT. As protein: CASSELRGSDGNTIYF.